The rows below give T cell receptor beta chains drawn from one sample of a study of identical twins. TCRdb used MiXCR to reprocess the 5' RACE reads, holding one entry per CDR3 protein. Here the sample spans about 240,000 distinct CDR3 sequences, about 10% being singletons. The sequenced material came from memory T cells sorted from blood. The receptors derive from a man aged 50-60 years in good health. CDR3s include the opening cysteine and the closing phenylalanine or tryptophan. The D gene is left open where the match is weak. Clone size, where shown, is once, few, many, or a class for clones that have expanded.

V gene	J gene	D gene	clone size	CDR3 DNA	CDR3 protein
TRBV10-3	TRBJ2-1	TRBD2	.	TGTGCCGCCCATCCTAGCGGGAGGGCCAGAAATGAGCAGTTCTTC	CAAHPSGRARNEQFF
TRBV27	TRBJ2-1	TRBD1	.	TGTGCCAGCAGCCGGAACAGGGGCGAGAAGTTCTTC	CASSRNRGEKFF
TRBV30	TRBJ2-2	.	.	TGTGCCTGGAGTAGTGGAGCTGCGGGGTCGTATGGGACCGGGGAGCTGTTTTTT	CAWSSGAAGSYGTGELFF
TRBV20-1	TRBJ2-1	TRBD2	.	TGCAGTGCTAGAGACCTTGGACTAGCGGGTAGTAGTTCACAGTTCTTC	CSARDLGLAGSSSQFF
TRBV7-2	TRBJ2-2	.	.	TGTGCCAGCAGCTTAACCGGGGGCACCGGGGAGCTGTTTTTT	CASSLTGGTGELFF
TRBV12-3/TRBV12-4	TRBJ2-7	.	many	TGTGCCAGCAGTTTAGGAACTCAGACCTACGAGCAGTACTTC	CASSLGTQTYEQYF
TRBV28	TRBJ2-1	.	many	TGTGCCAGCAGTTTAACGGCCCCTACTGAGCAGTTCTTC	CASSLTAPTEQFF
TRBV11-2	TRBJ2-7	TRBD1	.	TGTGCCAGCAGCAACGGACAGGGGGCGTCCGAGCAGTACTTC	CASSNGQGASEQYF
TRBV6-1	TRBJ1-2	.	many	TGTGCCAGCAGCCTCAGGGCCGCCTTAAGGGGCTACACCTTC	CASSLRAALRGYTF
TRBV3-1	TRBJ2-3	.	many	TGTGCCAGCAGCTCACTCAAGGTTTCGGGTACGCAGTATTTT	CASSSLKVSGTQYF
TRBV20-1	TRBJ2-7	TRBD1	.	TGCAGTGCAAGGGACAGGGCCTACGAGCAGTACTTC	CSARDRAYEQYF
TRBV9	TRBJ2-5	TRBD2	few	TGTGCCAGCAGCGATCCCGAGGGACTAGCGGGAGGGTTCCAAGAGACCCAGTACTTC	CASSDPEGLAGGFQETQYF
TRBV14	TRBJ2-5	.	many	TGTGCCAGCAGCTCGGGGTTTGGGGAGACCCAGTACTTC	CASSSGFGETQYF
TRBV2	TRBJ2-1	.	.	TGTGCCAGCAGTGAATGGGGGCCAGGTGAGCAGTTCTTC	CASSEWGPGEQFF
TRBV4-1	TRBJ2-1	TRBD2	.	TGCGCCAGCAGCCAAGTGCCGGTAGCGGGGGGAAACAATGAGCAGTTCTTC	CASSQVPVAGGNNEQFF
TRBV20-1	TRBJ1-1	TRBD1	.	TGCAGTGCCCCGGGACAGGTAAACACTGAAGCTTTCTTT	CSAPGQVNTEAFF
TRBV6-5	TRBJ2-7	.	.	TGTGCCAGCAGTTACTCCCGCTTCTCCTACGAGCAGTACTTC	CASSYSRFSYEQYF
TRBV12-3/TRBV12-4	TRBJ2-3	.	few	TGTGCCAGCGGACACAGCACAGATACGCAGTATTTT	CASGHSTDTQYF
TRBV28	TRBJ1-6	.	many	TGTGCCAGCAGTTTATTGGGGTTGGGCAATTCACCCCTCCACTTT	CASSLLGLGNSPLHF
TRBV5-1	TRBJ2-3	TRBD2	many	TGCGCCAGCAGCTTCGCGGGGGCAGATACGCAGTATTTT	CASSFAGADTQYF
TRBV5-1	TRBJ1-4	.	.	TGCGCCAGCAAAAGAGGGGCTGTCGTCGGTACTAATGAAAAACTGTTTTTT	CASKRGAVVGTNEKLFF
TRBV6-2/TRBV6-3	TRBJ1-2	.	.	TGTGCCAGCAGACTGCTGGATGGCTACACCTTC	CASRLLDGYTF
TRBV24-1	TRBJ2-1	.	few	TGTGCCACCAGTGCTGGCGGGGTGGGGGGCAATGAGCAGTTCTTC	CATSAGGVGGNEQFF
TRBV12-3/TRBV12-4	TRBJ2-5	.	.	TGTGCCAGCACCCCCGAGGCAGCCCAAGAGACCCAGTACTTC	CASTPEAAQETQYF
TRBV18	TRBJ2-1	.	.	TGTGCCAGCCAGGCCAGCGGAGACTACAATGAGCAGTTCTTC	CASQASGDYNEQFF
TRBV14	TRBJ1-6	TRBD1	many	TGTGCCAGCAGCCAAACAAACAGGGGATCACCCCTCCACTTT	CASSQTNRGSPLHF
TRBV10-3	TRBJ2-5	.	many	TGTGCCATCAGTCGACAGTTACAAGAGACCCAGTACTTC	CAISRQLQETQYF